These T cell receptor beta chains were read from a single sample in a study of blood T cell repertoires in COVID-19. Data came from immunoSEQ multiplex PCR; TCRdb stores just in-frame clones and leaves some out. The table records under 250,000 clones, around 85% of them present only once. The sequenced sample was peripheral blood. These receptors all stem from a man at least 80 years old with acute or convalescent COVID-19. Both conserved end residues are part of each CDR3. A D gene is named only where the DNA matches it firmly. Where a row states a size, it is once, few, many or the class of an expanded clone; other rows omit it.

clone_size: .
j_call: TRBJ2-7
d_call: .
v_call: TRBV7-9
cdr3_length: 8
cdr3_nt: TGTGCCAGCAGCTTAACGGACTTC
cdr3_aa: CASSLTDF

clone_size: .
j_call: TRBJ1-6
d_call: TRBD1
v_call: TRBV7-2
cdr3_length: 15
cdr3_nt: TGTGCCAGCAGCAGACAGGGGTTAGGCAATTCACCCCTCCACTTT
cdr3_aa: CASSRQGLGNSPLHF

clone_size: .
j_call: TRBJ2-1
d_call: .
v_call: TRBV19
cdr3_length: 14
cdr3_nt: TGTGCCAGTAGGGACCCCTTCCTAGCTCCTGAGCAGTTCTTC
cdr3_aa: CASRDPFLAPEQFF

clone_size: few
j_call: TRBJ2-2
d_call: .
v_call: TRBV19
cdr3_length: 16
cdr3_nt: TGTGCCAGTAGTTTCAGGGCAGGGGTTAACACCGGGGAGCTGTTTTTT
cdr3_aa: CASSFRAGVNTGELFF

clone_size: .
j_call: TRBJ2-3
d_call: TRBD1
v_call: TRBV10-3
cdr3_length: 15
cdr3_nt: TGTGCCATCAAAAACGGACAGGGGAATCTCGATACGCAGTATTTT
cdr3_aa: CAIKNGQGNLDTQYF

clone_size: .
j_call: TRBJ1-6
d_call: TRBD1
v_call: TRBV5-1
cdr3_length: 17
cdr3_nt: TGCGCCAGCAGCCGCGTCGGATTGAGGACAGGAGGGTCACCCCTCCACTTT
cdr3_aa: CASSRVGLRTGGSPLHF

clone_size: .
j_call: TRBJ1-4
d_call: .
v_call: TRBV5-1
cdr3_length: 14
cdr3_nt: TGCGCCAGCAGCTTGGCCGGGAGTAATGAAAAACTGTTTTTT
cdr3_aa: CASSLAGSNEKLFF

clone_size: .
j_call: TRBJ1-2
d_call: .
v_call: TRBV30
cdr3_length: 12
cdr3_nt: TGTGCCTGGAGTGTATTGTCGAGGGGCTACACCTTC
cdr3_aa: CAWSVLSRGYTF

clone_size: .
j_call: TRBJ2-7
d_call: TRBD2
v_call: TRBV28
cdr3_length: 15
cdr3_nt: TGTGCCAGCAGTCGCCAAGGGGAGGGAAATCACGAGCAGTACTTC
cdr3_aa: CASSRQGEGNHEQYF

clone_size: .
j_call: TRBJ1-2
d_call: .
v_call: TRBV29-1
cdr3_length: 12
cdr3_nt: TGCAGCGTGGGGCCAGCTAACTATGGCTACACCTTC
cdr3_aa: CSVGPANYGYTF

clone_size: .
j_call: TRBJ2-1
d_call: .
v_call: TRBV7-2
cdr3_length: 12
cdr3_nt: TGTGCCAGCAGCCCAAGACTCGGTGAGCAGTTCTTC
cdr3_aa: CASSPRLGEQFF

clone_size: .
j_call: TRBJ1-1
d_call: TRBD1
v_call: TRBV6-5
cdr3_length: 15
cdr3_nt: TGTGCCAGCAGTCTTCGACAGGGGCGGAACACTGAAGCTTTCTTT
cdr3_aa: CASSLRQGRNTEAFF

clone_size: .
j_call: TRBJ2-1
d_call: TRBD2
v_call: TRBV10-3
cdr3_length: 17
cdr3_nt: TGTGCCATCAGTGATTCGATCAACACGGGGACTAGAAATGAGCAGTTCTTC
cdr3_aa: CAISDSINTGTRNEQFF

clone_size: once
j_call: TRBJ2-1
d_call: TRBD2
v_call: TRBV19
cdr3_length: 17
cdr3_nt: TGTGCCAGTAGCCCGGGACTAGCGGGGGGCCCTAGCAATGAGCAGTTCTTC
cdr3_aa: CASSPGLAGGPSNEQFF

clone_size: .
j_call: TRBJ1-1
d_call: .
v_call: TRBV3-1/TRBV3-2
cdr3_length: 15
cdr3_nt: TGTGCCAGCAGCCAAGACGGTCAGGCGGGTCTGAAAGCTTTCTTT
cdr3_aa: CASSQDGQAGLKAFF

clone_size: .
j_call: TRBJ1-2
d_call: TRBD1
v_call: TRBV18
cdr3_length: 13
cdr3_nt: TGTGCCAGCTCACCTGGACAGGGCGAGGGCTACACCTTC
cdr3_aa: CASSPGQGEGYTF

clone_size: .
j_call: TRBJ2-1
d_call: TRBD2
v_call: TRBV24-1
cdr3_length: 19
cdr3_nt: TGTGCCACCAGTGATCCCTCCGGACTAGCTGGGAGAGGATACAATGAGCAGTTCTTC
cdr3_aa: CATSDPSGLAGRGYNEQFF

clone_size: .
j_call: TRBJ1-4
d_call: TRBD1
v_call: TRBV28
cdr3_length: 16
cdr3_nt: TGTGCCAGCAGTCCAGGGACAGGTACTGGTAATGAAAAACTGTTTTTT
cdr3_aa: CASSPGTGTGNEKLFF

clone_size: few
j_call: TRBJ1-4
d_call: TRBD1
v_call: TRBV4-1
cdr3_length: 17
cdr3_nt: TGCGCCAGCAGCCAAGACCCCTGGGGGACAGCGAATGAAAAACTGTTTTTT
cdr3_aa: CASSQDPWGTANEKLFF

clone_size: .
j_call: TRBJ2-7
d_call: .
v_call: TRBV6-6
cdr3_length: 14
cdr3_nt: TGTGCCAGCAGTTACGGGCAGGGCCTATACGAGCAGTACTTC
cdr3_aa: CASSYGQGLYEQYF

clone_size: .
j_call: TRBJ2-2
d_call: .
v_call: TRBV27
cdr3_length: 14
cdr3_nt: TGTGCCAGCAGTCTTGGCCAGAACACCGGGGAGCTGTTTTTT
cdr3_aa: CASSLGQNTGELFF

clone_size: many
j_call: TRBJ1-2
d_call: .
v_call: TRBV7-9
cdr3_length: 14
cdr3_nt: TGTGCCAGCAGCTTAGTTCCACAGAACTATGGCTACACCTTC
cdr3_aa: CASSLVPQNYGYTF

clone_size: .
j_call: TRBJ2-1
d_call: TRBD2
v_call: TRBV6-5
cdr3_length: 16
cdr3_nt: TGTGCCAGCAGTTTGAGTTCTAGCGGGGCTAACAATGAGCAGTTCTTC
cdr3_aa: CASSLSSSGANNEQFF

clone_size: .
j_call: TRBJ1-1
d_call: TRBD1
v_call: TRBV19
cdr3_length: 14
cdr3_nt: TGTGCCAGTAGTATAGGGACAGGGATGGGGGAAGCTTTCTTT
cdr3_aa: CASSIGTGMGEAFF

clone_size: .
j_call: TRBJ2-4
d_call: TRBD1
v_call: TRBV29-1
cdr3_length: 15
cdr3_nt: TGCAGCGTGATTGACAGGGCACGAGCCAAAAACATTCAGTACTTC
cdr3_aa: CSVIDRARAKNIQYF

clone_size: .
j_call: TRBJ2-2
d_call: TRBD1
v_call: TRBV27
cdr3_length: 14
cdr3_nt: TGTGCCAGCAGACAGGGGCGGAACACCGGGGAGCTGTTTTTT
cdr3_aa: CASRQGRNTGELFF

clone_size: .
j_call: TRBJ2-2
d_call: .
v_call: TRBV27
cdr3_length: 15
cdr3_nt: TGTGCCAGCAGTTCCCAGGGGCGGCACACCGGGGAGCTGTTTTTT
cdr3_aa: CASSSQGRHTGELFF

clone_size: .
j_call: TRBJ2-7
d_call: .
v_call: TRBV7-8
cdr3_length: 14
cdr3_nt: TGTGCCAGCAGCTTTCAGGGGTTCTCCTACGAGCAGTACTTC
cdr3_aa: CASSFQGFSYEQYF

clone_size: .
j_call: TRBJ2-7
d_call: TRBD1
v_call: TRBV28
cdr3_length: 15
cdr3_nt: TGTGCCAGCAGTTTATTTGGGACAGGGGAATACGAGCAGTACTTC
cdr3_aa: CASSLFGTGEYEQYF

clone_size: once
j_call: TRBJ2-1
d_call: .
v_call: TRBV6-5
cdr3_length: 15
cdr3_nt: TGTGCCAGCAGTCCTTGGGAGCGGAACTACAATGAGCAGTTCTTC
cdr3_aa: CASSPWERNYNEQFF

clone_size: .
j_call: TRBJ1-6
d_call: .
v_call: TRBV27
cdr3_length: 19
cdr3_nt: TGTGCCAGCAGTTTCAGCAACGTCGGTAGGAGCTCCTATAATTCACCCCTCCACTTT
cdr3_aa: CASSFSNVGRSSYNSPLHF

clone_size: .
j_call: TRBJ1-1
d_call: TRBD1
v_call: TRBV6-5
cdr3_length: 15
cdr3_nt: TGTGCCAGCAGTTGGGGGACAGGGATGAACACTGAAGCTTTCTTT
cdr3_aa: CASSWGTGMNTEAFF

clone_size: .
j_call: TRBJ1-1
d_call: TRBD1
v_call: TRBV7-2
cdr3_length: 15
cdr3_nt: TGTGCCAGCAGCCTCATACAGGGGTACGGCACTGAAGCTTTCTTT
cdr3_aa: CASSLIQGYGTEAFF

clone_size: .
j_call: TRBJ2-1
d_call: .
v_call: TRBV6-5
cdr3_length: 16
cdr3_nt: TGTGCCAGCAGTTACCGACGGGGGAGCTCCTACAATGAGCAGTTCTTC
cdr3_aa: CASSYRRGSSYNEQFF

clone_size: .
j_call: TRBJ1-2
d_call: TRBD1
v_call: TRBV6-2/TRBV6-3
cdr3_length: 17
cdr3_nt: TGTGCCAGCAGCCAACACAGGGGCCACATCAAATTCTATGGCTACACCTTC
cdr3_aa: CASSQHRGHIKFYGYTF

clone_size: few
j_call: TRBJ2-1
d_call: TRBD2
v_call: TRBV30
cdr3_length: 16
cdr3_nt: TGTGCCTGGAGTCCTCCGGGACTAGTCTCCTACAATGAGCAGTTCTTC
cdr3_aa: CAWSPPGLVSYNEQFF

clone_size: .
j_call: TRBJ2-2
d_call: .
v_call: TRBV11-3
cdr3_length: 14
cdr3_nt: TGTGCCAGCAGCGGGGGGGCCGGGTCCGGGGAGCTGTTTTTT
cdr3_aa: CASSGGAGSGELFF

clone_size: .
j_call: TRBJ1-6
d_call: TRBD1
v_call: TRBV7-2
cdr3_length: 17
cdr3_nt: TGTGCCAGCAGCTCTTGGCTGACAGGGGCCTATAATTCACCCCTCCACTTT
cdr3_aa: CASSSWLTGAYNSPLHF

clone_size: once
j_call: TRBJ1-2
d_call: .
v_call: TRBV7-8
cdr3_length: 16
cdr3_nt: TGTGCCAGCAGCTTATCCCGGGGGGGAGATAGCTATGGCTACACCTTC
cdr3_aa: CASSLSRGGDSYGYTF

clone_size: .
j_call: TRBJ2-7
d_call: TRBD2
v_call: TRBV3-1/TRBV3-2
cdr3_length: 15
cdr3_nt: TGTGCCAGCAGCCACGGGACTAGCGGGAGGGTCGAGCAGTACTTC
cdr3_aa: CASSHGTSGRVEQYF

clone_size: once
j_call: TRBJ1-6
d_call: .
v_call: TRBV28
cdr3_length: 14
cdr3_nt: TGTGCCAGCAGGCGGAGGCGTAATAATTCACCCCTCCACTTT
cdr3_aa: CASRRRRNNSPLHF

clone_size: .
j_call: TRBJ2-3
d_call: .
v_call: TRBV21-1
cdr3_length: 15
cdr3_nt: TGTGCCAGCAGCTCCGCAGGAGAGGGTCCGGATACGCAGTATTTT
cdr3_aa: CASSSAGEGPDTQYF

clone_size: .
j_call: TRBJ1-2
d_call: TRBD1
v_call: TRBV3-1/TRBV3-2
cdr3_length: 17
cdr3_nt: TGTGCCAGCAGCCCAACAGAGAAGACAGGGGGACGGTATGGCTACACCTTC
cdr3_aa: CASSPTEKTGGRYGYTF

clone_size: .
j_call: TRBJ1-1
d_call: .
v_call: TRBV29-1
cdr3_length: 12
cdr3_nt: TGCAGCGTTGGGACTTGGAACACTGAAGCTTTCTTT
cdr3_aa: CSVGTWNTEAFF

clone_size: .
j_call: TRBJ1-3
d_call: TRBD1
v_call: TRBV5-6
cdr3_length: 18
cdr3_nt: TGTGCCAGCAGCTCTCCGAGACAGGGTATTTTGTCTGGAAACACCATATATTTT
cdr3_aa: CASSSPRQGILSGNTIYF

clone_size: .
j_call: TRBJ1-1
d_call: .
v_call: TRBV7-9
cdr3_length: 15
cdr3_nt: TGTGCCAGCAGCTCATCCTCGACAGGGAACACTGAAGCTTTCTTT
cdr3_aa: CASSSSSTGNTEAFF

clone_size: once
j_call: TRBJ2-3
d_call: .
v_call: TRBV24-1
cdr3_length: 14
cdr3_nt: TGTGCCACGGCGCGAGGACTACTAAGGGATACGCAGTATTTT
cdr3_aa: CATARGLLRDTQYF

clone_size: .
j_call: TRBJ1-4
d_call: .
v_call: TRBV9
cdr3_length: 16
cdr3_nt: TGTGCCAGCAGCGTAGGGTCAGGTCGCACTAATGAAAAACTGTTTTTT
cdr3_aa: CASSVGSGRTNEKLFF

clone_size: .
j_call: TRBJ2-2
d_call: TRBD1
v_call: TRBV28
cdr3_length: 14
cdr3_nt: TGTGCCGTACAGGGGGCGCACGGCACCGGGGAGCTGTTTTTT
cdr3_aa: CAVQGAHGTGELFF

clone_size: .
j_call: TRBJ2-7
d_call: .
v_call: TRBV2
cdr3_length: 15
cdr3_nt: TGTGCCAGCAGTGAAGCGCCAGGGATCGTACACGAGCAGTACTTC
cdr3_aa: CASSEAPGIVHEQYF

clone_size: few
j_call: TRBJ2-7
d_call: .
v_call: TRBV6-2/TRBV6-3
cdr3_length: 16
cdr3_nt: TGTGCCAGCAGTTACTCGCTAGCGAGTAGCTCCTACGAGCAGTACTTC
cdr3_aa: CASSYSLASSSYEQYF

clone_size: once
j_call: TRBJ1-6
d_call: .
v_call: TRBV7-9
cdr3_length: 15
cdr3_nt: TGTGCCAGCAGCCCCAGAGGAGGGACGGGTTCACCCCTCCACTTT
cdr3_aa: CASSPRGGTGSPLHF

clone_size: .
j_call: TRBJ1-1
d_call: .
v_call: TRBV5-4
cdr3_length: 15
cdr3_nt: TGTGCCAGCAGCTTGGAGGGGAGGGTGAACACTGAAGCTTTCTTT
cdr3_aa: CASSLEGRVNTEAFF